The source of this T cell receptor beta chain is a study of blood T cell repertoires in COVID-19. Here immunoSEQ multiplex PCR was the method, and the copy in TCRdb shows in-frame clones only, minus some. This sample has 360,000 or so clones, with about 88% found just once. This clone was found once. Germline-derived CDR1 and CDR2 are SEHNR and FQNEAQ (reference sequence). CDR3 length: 15 residues. The junction had 7 bases not matched to a gene; V was cut back by 1 base and J by 4 bases. The chain combines TRBV7-9 with TRBJ2-7, with 7 bases identical to TRBD2. This sequence was found in a woman between 25 and 40 years old who had recovered from COVID-19. Input material: PBMCs or T cells enriched from blood (not recorded which). DNA of the CDR3: TGTGCCAGCAGCTTAGGTGTTGCGGGAGTGTACGAGCAGTACTTC. Translating it yields CASSLGVAGVYEQYF.